These 5 T cell receptor beta chains were sequenced from one sample in a study of Ad26.COV2.S vaccination and SARS-CoV-2 variants. Using immunoSEQ multiplex PCR, the repertoire was profiled, and TCRdb retains in-frame clones only, with some absent. The sample holds more than 150,000 clones, around 90% seen once. The sample consisted of peripheral blood, taken after recovery from COVID-19. The receptor set was obtained from a human donor who had recovered from COVID-19.

CDR3 sequence (DNA): TGTGCCAGCAGCCTCACGAGTGGGGTCCGGGAGACCCAGTACTTC. Protein sequence: CASSLTSGVRETQYF. V gene TRBV7-6 combines with J gene TRBJ2-5, with D unclear. V was cut by 5 bases and J by 5 bases, with 18 bases left in between. The CDR3 sequence is 15 residues long. From germline, CDR1 is SGHVS and CDR2 FNYEAQ.

This clone was seen only once. The J gene is TRBJ2-1, the V gene TRBV7-8, with D possibly matching TRBD1 (5 bases). Trimming stripped 5 bases from V and 2 bases from J, with 10 bases between. CDR1 and CDR2 from the germline V gene are SGHVS and FQNEAQ. The CDR3 contains 14 residues. CDR3 sequence: CASSIQGAYNEQFF. The CDR3 region has the DNA TGTGCCAGCAGCATTCAGGGTGCCTACAATGAGCAGTTCTTC.

CDR3 sequence reads: CASITPPAEAFF. The CDR3 nucleotides are TGTGCCAGCATCACCCCCCCCGCGGAAGCTTTCTTT. The chain recombines TRBV6-5 with TRBJ1-1; D not resolved. The V end was cut by 7 bases, the J end by 8 bases, with 14 bases between. CDR3 length: 12 residues. Germline lookup yields CDR1 MNHEY and CDR2 SVGAGI.

In the case of this clone: Just one base apart from a much larger clone, this may be a read error. The V and J genes are TRBV27 and TRBJ1-2; D call uncertain. The CDR3 has 10 amino acids. The germline V gene has CDR1 MNHEY and CDR2 SMNVEV (reference sequence). The V end was cut by 6 bases, the J end by 5 bases, with 4 bases between. The CDR3: CASRTYGYTF. The CDR3 DNA reads as TGTGCCAGCAGGACTTATGGCTACACCTTC.

The V and J genes are TRBV6-2 or TRBV6-3 and TRBJ2-7, with a tentative D call TRBD1 (5 bases). The CDR3 is made up of 13 amino acids. Germline-derived CDR1 and CDR2 are MNHEY and SVGEGT. V lost 6 bases and J lost 1, with 10 bases in between. Written as DNA, the CDR3 is TGTGCCAGCAGCCTACAGGTATCCTACGAGCAGTACTTC. Translating it yields CASSLQVSYEQYF.